This T cell receptor (beta chain) was recovered during a study of T cells in Graves' hyperthyroidism and ophthalmopathy. Study-wide results and limits: Clonotypes that were expanded in thyroid above 0.001 mostly appeared in blood too.

The CDR3 consists of 15 residues. Trimming left V 0 bases short and J 7 bases short, with 16 bases between. CDR1 and CDR2 from the germline V gene are SGHTA and FQGNSA. Amplified regions were TCR beta CDR3 sequences from RNA transcripts. During a first-round RT-PCR of the TCR CDR3, the HTBI primer set was used. TCRdb processed the multiplex PCR reads anew with MiXCR; each CDR3 protein has one entry. The sample has 360,000 or so distinct CDR3 sequences, 18% seen once. Patients were excluded because of uncontrolled infection, other autoimmune disease, pregnancy or lactation. Using around 10 ml of fresh peripheral blood, PBMCs were prepared. The table lists this clonotype with many counts. What it binds is unknown.

Sequencing used blood. The origin of this receptor is a woman aged 40 to 50 with Graves' ophthalmopathy. The J gene is TRBJ2-7, the V gene TRBV7-2; D unresolved. Written as DNA, the CDR3 is TGTGCCAGCAGCTTAGCGCATGGCCGCGGTTGGGAGCAGTACTTC. Translating it yields CASSLAHGRGWEQYF.